These 10 T cell receptor beta chains came from one sample sequenced in a study of identical twins. In TCRdb, the 5' RACE reads were re-called with MiXCR into one record per CDR3 protein. The sample records some 230,000 distinct CDR3 sequences, 6.5% being singletons. This sample also belongs to another study, concerning T cells expressing NK-cell markers.

Sequences were obtained from CD8+ T cells sorted from blood. The receptors shown here come from a woman younger than 35 in good health.

This chain connects TRBV5-6 to TRBJ1-2; no reliable D call. This CDR3 spans 13 amino acids. V gave up 0 bases and J gave up 6 bases, with 9 bases separating them. Germline assignment: CDR1 SGHDT and CDR2 YYEEEE. DNA of the CDR3: TGTGCCAGCAGCTTGGGTCATGTGAATGGCTACACCTTC. Its translation is CASSLGHVNGYTF.

This clonotype was seen more than once but under ten times. The chain uses TRBV20-1 and TRBJ2-1; 12 bases align to TRBD2. The CDR3 has 16 residues. V was pared by 1 base and J by 0 bases, with 1 base of the junction left unmatched. Per germline, CDR1 DFQATT and CDR2 SNEGSKA (reference sequence). Here the CDR3 reads CSARVTSGSSYNEQFF. CDR3 sequence (DNA): TGCAGTGCTAGAGTGACTAGCGGGAGCTCCTACAATGAGCAGTTCTTC.

J is TRBJ2-5 and V is TRBV11-2; D gene unclear. The CDR3 contains 11 residues. The germline CDR1 and CDR2 sequences are SGHAT and FQNNGV. Trimming stripped 4 bases from V and 4 bases from J, with 4 bases between. The CDR3 region is CASSSSETQYF. For the CDR3, the DNA is TGTGCCAGCAGCTCATCAGAGACCCAGTACTTC.

This clonotype was seen ten or more times. The gene calls are TRBV30 and TRBJ1-1; TRBD1 matches 8 bases. The length of the CDR3 is 15 residues. V shed 0 bases, J shed 4 bases, and the junction held 7 bases outside the gene matches. CDR1 and CDR2 (germline): GTSNPN, SVGIG (reference sequence). As DNA, the CDR3 is TGTGCCTGGAGTGTACCGGACAGGGCAGCCACTGAAGCTTTCTTT. The encoded protein is CAWSVPDRAATEAFF.

This clonotype was picked up many times. V usage is TRBV12-3 or TRBV12-4 and J usage is TRBJ2-7; TRBD1 agrees at 10 bases. V shed 8 bases, J shed 1 base, and the junction held 8 bases outside the gene matches. This CDR3 has 15 amino acids. This chain's CDR3 is CASHTSGQGSYEQYF. CDR3 DNA sequence: TGTGCCAGCCATACATCGGGACAGGGGTCCTACGAGCAGTACTTC.

The chain is built from TRBV27 and TRBJ2-7; tentatively, D is TRBD1 (6 bases). CDR3 length: 15 amino acids. Germline CDR1 and CDR2: MNHEY and SMNVEV (reference sequence). V was clipped by 3 bases and J by 2 bases, with 14 bases between them. The CDR3 loop reads CASSLGTLVPYEQYF. In DNA, the CDR3 is TGTGCCAGCAGTTTGGGGACACTAGTCCCCTACGAGCAGTACTTC.

This clonotype was found many times. J is TRBJ2-1 and V is TRBV29-1; possibly TRBD1 for D (5 bases). The germline V gene has CDR1 SQVTM and CDR2 ANQGSEA. The CDR3 covers 13 residues. V was pared by 4 bases and J by 4 bases, with 11 bases between. CDR3 coding DNA: TGCAGCGTTGGGCCAGGGCCTTACAATGAGCAGTTCTTC. Translation gives CSVGPGPYNEQFF.

This clonotype was detected many times. V gene TRBV6-5 combines with J gene TRBJ2-7, with D uncertain. Deletions cut 4 bases from V and 2 bases from J, with 12 bases between. There are 14 residues in the CDR3. Germline V gives CDR1 MNHEY, CDR2 SVGAGI. DNA for the CDR3: TGTGCCAGCAGTTCCGACTCTTATCCCTACGAGCAGTACTTC. The encoded protein is CASSSDSYPYEQYF.

The V gene is TRBV27, the J gene TRBJ2-6; no clear D gene. The V gene's germline CDR1 is MNHEY and CDR2 SMNVEV (reference sequence). V was trimmed by 4 bases and J by 2 bases, leaving 12 bases between them. The CDR3 sequence is 16 residues long. The CDR3: CASSSAARTGANVLTF. CDR3 sequence (DNA): TGTGCCAGCAGTTCAGCCGCTAGGACTGGGGCCAACGTCCTGACTTTC.

With respect to this clonotype: The DNA is omitted, as the CDR3 cannot be located on it reliably, and the CDR3 follows TCRdb's listing. The genes are TRBV12-3 or TRBV12-4 and TRBJ2-1. The CDR3 comprises 12 residues, both ends counted. CDR3 sequence reads: CASSSSTREQFF.